A single sample gave rise to the 3 T cell receptor beta chains below, sequenced in a study of shared clonotypes between healthy human individuals. The data were produced by immunoSEQ multiplex PCR, yet TCRdb's version contains in-frame clones alone and is incomplete. This sample has millions of clones, with around 95% found just once. Sequenced: naive CD4+ T cells sorted from blood. As for subset: CD45RA+ positively selected. These receptors came from a man aged 18 to 29 in good health.

The sample holds a few counts of this clone. Other nucleotide sequences in the sample specify the same CDR3. The V and J genes are TRBV29-1 and TRBJ1-1; D gene uncertain. This CDR3 contains 10 residues. V was trimmed by 5 bases and J by 1 base, leaving 2 bases between them. CDR1 SQVTM and CDR2 ANQGSEA come from the germline V gene. The CDR3 nucleotides are TGCAGCGTTCGGAACACTGAAGCTTTCTTT. This gives the protein CSVRNTEAFF.

CDR3 sequence (DNA): TGTGCCAGCAGCCCCGGGGGGGGCTACCAAGAGACCCAGTACTTC. Translation: CASSPGGGYQETQYF. The chain links TRBV11-3 to TRBJ2-5; TRBD2 matches 8 bases. Trimming cost V 5 bases and J 0 bases; bases outside gene matches: 5. CDR1 is SGHNT, CDR2 YENEEA, per germline. CDR3 length: 15 residues. The full variable domain, completed using reference TRBV11-3 and TRBJ2-5, is EAGVVQSPRYKIIEKKQPVAFWCNPISGHNTLYWYLQNLGQGPELLIRYENEEAVDDSQLPKDRFSAERLKGVDSTLKIQPAELGDSAVYLCASSPGGGYQETQYFGPGTRLLVL.

The rearrangement joins TRBV7-2 to TRBJ2-1, with TRBD2 matching 13 bases. Trimming removed 5 bases from V and 15 bases from J; junction bases left unmatched: 7. The CDR3 covers 13 residues. In germline, CDR1 is SGHTA, CDR2 FQGNSA. Here the CDR3 DNA reads TGTGCCAGCAGCACCGGACTAGCGGGAGTATCGTTCTTC. Its protein product is CASSTGLAGVSFF.